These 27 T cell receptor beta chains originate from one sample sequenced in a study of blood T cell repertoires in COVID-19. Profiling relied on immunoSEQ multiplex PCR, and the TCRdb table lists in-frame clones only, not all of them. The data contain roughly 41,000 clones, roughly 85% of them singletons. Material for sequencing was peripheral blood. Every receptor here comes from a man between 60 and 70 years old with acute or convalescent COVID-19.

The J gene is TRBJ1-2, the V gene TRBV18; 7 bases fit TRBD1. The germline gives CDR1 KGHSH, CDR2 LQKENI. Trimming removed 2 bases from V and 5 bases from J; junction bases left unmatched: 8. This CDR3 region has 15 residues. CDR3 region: CASSPGTDGVYGYTF. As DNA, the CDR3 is TGTGCCAGCTCACCAGGGACAGACGGCGTGTATGGCTACACCTTC.

CDR3 amino acids: CAAKGASSGNTIYF. In DNA, the CDR3 is TGTGCCGCGAAAGGGGCAAGCTCTGGAAACACCATATATTTT. This sequence joins TRBV10-3 and TRBJ1-3, with D maybe TRBD1 (5 bases). V shed 11 bases and J shed 0 bases, with 14 bases lying between them. The germline V gene has CDR1 ENHRY and CDR2 SYGVKD. The CDR3 is made up of 14 amino acids.

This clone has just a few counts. The CDR3 sequence: CASSPRLAGDGELFF. CDR3 DNA sequence: TGTGCCAGCAGTCCTAGACTAGCGGGGGACGGGGAGCTGTTTTTT. The chain links TRBV6-5 to TRBJ2-2; 12 bases agree with TRBD2. Germline CDR1 MNHEY, CDR2 SVGAGI. There are 15 residues in the CDR3. Trimming removed 5 bases from V and 7 bases from J; junction bases left unmatched: 5.

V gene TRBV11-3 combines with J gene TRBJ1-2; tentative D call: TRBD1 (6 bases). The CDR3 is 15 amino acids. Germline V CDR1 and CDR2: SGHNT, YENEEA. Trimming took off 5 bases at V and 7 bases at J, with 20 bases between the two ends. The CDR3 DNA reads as TGTGCCAGCAGCCAACACGGGGGGGCGAGCGGTGGCTACACCTTC. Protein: CASSQHGGASGGYTF.

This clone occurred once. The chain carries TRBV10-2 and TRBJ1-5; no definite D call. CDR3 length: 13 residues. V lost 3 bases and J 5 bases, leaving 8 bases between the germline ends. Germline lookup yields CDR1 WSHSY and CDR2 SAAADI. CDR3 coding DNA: TGCGCCAGCAGTGACAGGTCGGATCAGCCCCAGCATTTT. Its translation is CASSDRSDQPQHF.

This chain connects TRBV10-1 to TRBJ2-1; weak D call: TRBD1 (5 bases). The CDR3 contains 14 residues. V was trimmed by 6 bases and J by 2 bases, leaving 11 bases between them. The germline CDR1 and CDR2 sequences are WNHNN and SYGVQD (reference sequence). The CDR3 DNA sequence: TGCGCCAGCAGCCTCCGGACACCCTACAATGAGCAGTTCTTC. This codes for CASSLRTPYNEQFF.

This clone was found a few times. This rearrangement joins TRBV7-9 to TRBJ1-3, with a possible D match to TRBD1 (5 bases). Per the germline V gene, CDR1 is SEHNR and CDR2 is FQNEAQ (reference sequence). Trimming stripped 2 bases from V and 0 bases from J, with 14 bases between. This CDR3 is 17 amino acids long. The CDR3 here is CASSLRAAGDSGNTIYF. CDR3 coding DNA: TGTGCCAGCAGCTTAAGGGCGGCGGGGGACTCTGGAAACACCATATATTTT.

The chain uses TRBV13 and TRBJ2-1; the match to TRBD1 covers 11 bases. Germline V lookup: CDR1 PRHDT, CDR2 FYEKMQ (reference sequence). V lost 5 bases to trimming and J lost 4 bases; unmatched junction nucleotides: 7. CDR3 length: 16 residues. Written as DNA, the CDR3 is TGTGCCAGCAGCCGGTCGGACAGGGGGCCATACAATGAGCAGTTCTTC. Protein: CASSRSDRGPYNEQFF.

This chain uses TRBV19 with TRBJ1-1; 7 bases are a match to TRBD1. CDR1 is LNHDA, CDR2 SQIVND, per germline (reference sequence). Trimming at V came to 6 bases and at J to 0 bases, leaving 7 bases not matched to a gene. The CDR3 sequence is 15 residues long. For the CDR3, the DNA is TGTGCCAGTAGCAACCCGGGACAGATGAACACTGAAGCTTTCTTT. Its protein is CASSNPGQMNTEAFF.

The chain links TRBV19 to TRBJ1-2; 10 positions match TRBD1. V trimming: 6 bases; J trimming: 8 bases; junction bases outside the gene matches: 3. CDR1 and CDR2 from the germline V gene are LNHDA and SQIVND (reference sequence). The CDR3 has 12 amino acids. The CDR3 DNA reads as TGTGCCAGTAGCGAGACAGGGGGCGGCTACACCTTC. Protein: CASSETGGGYTF.

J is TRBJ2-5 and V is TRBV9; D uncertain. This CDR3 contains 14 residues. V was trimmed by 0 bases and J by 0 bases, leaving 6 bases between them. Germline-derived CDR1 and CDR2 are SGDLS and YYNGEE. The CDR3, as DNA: TGTGCCAGCAGCGTAGGCGTATACCAAGAGACCCAGTACTTC. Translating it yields CASSVGVYQETQYF.

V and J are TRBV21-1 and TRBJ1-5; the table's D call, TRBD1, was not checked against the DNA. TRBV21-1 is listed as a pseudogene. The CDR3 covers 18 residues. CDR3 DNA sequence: TGTGCCAGCAGCCTCCGAGGGGGACAGGGGGCAGACAATCAGCCCCAGCATTTT. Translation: CASSLRGGQGADNQPQHF.

CDR3 DNA: TGTGCCAGCAGCGGGGGGACTGCCTGGAACACTGAAGCTTTCTTT. Translation gives CASSGGTAWNTEAFF. The chain uses TRBV9 and TRBJ1-1; D might be TRBD1 (5 bases). V lost 3 bases and J 1 base, leaving 13 bases between the germline ends. Germline-derived CDR1 and CDR2 are SGDLS and YYNGEE. The CDR3 extends over 15 amino acids. Drawing the rest from reference TRBV9 and TRBJ1-1, the complete variable domain is DSGVTQTPKHLITATGQRVTLRCSPRSGDLSVYWYQQSLDQGLQFLIQYYNGEERAKGNILERFSAQQFPDLHSELNLSSLELGDSALYFCASSGGTAWNTEAFFGQGTRLTVV.

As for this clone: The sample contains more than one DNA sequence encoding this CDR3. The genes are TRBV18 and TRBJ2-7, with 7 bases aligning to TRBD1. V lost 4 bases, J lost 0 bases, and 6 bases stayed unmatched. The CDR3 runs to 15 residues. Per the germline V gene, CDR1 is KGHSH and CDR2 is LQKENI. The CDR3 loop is CASSLRQGSSYEQYF. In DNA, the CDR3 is TGTGCCAGCTCACTTAGACAGGGTAGCTCCTACGAGCAGTACTTC.

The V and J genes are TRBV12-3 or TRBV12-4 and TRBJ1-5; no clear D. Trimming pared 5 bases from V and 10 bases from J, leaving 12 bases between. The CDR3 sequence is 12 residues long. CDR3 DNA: TGTGCCAGCAGTCGAGCAGGTAGACCCCAGCATTTT. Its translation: CASSRAGRPQHF.

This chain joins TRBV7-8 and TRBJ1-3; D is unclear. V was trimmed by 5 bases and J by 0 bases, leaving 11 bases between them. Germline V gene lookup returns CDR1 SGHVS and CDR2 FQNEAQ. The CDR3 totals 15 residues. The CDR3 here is CASSPGSPSGNTIYF. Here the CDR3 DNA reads TGTGCCAGCAGCCCAGGTTCGCCCTCTGGAAACACCATATATTTT. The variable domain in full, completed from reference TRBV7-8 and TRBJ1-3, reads GAGVSQSPRYKVAKRGQDVALRCDPISGHVSLFWYQQALGQGPEFLTYFQNEAQLDKSGLPSDRFFAERPEGSVSTLKIQRTQQEDSAVYLCASSPGSPSGNTIYFGEGSWLTVV.

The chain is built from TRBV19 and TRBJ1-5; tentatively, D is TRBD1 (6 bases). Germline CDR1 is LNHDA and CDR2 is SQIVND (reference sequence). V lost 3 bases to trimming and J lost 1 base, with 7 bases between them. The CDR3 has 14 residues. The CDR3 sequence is CASSIGTSNQPQHF. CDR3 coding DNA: TGTGCCAGTAGTATTGGGACAAGCAATCAGCCCCAGCATTTT.

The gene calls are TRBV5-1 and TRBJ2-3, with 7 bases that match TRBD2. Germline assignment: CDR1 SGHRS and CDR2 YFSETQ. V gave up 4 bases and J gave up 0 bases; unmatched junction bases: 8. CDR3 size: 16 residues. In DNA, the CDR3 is TGCGCCAGCAGCGCCGGGGGGATTGCTAGCACAGATACGCAGTATTTT. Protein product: CASSAGGIASTDTQYF.

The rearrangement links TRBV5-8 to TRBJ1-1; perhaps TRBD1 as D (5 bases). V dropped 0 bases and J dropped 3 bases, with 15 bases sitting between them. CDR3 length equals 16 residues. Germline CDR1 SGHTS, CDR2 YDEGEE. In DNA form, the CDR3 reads TGTGCCAGCAGCTTGGGGGAACAGGTGACATACACTGAAGCTTTCTTT. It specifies CASSLGEQVTYTEAFF.

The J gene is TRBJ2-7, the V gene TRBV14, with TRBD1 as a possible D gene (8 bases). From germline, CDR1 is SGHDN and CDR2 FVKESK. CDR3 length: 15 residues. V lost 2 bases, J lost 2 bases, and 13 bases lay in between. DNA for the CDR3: TGTGCCAGCAGCCAAACAGGGGGGGAAACCTACGAGCAGTACTTC. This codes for CASSQTGGETYEQYF. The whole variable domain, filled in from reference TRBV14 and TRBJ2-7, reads EAGVTQFPSHSVIEKGQTVTLRCDPISGHDNLYWYRRVMGKEIKFLLHFVKESKQDESGMPNNRFLAERTGGTYSTLKVQPAELEDSGVYFCASSQTGGETYEQYFGPGTRLTVT.

Here the CDR3 reads CASGQGVQGYGYTF. The CDR3 region has the DNA TGTGCCAGCGGCCAGGGGGTTCAGGGCTATGGCTACACCTTC. V usage is TRBV27 and J usage is TRBJ1-2, with 7 nucleotides matching TRBD1. The CDR3 sequence is 14 residues long. Germline lookup yields CDR1 MNHEY and CDR2 SMNVEV (reference sequence). Losses at the gene ends were 8 bases for V and 4 bases for J; bases not matched to a gene: 10.

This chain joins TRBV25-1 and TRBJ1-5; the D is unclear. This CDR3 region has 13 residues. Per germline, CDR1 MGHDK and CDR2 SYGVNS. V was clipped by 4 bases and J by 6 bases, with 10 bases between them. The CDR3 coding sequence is TGTGCCAGCAGTGGGGGTGCGGGTCAGCCCCAGCATTTT. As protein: CASSGGAGQPQHF.

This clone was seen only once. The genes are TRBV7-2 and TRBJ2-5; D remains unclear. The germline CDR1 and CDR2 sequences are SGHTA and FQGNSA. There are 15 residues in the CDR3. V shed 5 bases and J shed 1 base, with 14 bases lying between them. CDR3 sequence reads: CASSTRSWAQETQYF. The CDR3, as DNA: TGTGCCAGCAGCACCCGGTCCTGGGCCCAAGAGACCCAGTACTTC. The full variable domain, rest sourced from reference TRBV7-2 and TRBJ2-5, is GAGVSQSPSNKVTEKGKDVELRCDPISGHTALYWYRQSLGQGLEFLIYFQGNSAPDKSGLPSDRFSAERTGGSVSTLTIQRTQQEDSAVYLCASSTRSWAQETQYFGPGTRLLVL.

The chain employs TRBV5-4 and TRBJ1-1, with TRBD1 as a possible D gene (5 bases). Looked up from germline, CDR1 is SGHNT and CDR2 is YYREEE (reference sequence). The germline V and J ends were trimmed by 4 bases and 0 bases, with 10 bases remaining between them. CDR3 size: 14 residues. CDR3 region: CASSVDNMNTEAFF. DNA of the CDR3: TGTGCCAGCAGCGTGGACAACATGAACACTGAAGCTTTCTTT.

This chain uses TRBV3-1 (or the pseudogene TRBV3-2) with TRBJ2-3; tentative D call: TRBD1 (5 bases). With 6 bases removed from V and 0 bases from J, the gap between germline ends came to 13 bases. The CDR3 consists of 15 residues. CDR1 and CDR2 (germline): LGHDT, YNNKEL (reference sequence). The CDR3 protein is CASSLQATSTDTQYF. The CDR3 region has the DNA TGTGCCAGCAGTTTACAGGCTACTAGCACAGATACGCAGTATTTT.

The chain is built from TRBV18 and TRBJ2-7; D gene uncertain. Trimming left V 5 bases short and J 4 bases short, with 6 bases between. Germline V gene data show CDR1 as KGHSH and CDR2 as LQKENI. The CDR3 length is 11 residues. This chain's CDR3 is CASSEAYEQYF. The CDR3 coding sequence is TGTGCCAGCTCAGAAGCGTACGAGCAGTACTTC.

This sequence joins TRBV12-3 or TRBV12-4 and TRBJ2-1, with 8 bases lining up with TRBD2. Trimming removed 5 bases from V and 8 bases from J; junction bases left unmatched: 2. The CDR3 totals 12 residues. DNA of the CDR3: TGTGCCAGCAGTGACGGGGGGGATGAGCAGTTCTTC. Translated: CASSDGGDEQFF.